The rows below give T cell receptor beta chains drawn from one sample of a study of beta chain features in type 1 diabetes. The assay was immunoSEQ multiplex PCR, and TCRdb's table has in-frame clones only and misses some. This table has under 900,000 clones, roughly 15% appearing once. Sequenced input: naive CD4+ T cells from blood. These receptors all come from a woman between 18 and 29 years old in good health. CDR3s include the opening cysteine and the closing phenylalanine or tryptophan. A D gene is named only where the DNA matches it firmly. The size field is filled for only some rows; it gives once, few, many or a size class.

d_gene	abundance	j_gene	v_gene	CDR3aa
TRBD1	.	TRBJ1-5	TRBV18	CASSLGTGGSQPQHF
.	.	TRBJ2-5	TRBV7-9	CASSHRSQETQYF
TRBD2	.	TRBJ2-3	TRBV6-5	CASSYSLAGGPDTQYF
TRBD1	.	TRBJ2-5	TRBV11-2	CASSLALDRVAETQYF
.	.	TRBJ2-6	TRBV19	CASSIGRRDGGSGANVLTF
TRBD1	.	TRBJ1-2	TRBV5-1	CASSMGQSRYGYTF
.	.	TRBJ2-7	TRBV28	CASSLLQADYEQYF
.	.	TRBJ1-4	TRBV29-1	CSVRPHNEKLFF
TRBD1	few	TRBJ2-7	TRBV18	CASSLDRGYEQYF
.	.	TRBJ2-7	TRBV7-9	CASSPRGGLRTYEQYF
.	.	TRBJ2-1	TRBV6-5	CASRKREVLGNEQFF
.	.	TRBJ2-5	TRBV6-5	CASSYGVTQYF
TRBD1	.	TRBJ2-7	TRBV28	CASRVTGGRYEQYF
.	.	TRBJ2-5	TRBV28	CASSLFRRGTQYF
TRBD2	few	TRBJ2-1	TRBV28	CASSLGATSGRNEQFF
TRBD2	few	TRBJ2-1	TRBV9	CASSVTSVESYNEQFF
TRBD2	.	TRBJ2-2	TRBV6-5	CASSYGTSNTGELFF
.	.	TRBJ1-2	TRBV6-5	CASSTAPGTGYTF
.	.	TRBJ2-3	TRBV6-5	CAIRTTGASTDTQYF
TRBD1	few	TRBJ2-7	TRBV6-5	CASSTLQGFSYEQYF
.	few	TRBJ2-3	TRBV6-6	CASRGGTSTDTQYF
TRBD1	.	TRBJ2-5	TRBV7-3	CASRSTGVQETQYF
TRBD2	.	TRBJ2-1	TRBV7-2	CASSLAGGTRNEQFF
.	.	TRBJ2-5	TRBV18	CASSPRGAETQYF
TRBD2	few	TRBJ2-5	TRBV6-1	CASSEWTGGRNQETQYF
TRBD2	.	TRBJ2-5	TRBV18	CASSPRVLSGLFGTQYF
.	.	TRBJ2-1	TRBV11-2	CASSLVQGSGLDEQFF
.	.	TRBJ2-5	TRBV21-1	CASSRGLGQGESYQETQYF
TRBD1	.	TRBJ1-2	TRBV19	CASSIIRGTSANYGYTF
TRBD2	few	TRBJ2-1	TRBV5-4	CASSLRTSGGNEQFF
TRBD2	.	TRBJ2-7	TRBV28	CASVAGDYGPSTYEQYF
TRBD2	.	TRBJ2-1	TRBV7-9	CASSLGTSGTEEQFF
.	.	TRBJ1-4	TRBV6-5	CASSNFRGASEKLFF
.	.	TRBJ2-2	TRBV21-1	CASSKGLTRGGELFF
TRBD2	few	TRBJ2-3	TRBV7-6	CASRPGRGADTQYF
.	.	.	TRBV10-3	CAISRGRGGETYEQYF
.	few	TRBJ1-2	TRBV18	CASSPDGSNYGYTF
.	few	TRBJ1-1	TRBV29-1	CSVEIVESEAFF
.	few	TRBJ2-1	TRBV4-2	CASSLAVDSYNEQFF
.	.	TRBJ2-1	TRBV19	CASSAPPTGSHEQFF
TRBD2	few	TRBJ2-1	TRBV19	CATNGLAGVNEQFF
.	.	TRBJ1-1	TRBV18	CASSPPVDTEAFF
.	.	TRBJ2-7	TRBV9	CASSVGAGAGLPYEQYF
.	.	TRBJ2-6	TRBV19	CASSRISGANVLTF
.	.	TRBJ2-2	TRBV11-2	CASSLSERELFF
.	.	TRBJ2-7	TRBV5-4	CASSPLSEMDF
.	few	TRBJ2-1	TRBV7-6	CASSWGGGSYNEQFF
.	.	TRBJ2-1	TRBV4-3	CASSRIGAGDEQFF
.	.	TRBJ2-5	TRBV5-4	CASSKTPWSGETQYF
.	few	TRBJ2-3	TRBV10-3	CAISTGPDVVTQYF
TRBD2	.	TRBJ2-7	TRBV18	CASSPGRGSSYEQYF
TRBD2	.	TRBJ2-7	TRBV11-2	CASSGSGLAGVGEQYF
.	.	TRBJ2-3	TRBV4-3	CASSQDTATVSTDTQYF
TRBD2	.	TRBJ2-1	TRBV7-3	CASSHPGLADYNEQFF
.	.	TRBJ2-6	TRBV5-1	CASSGTGSGANVLTF
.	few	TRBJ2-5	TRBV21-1	CASSTDRGPNRETQYF
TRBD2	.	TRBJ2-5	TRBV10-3	CATSSREVQETQYF
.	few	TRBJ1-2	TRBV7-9	CASSLGSGYTF
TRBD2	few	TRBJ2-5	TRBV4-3	CASSQEWRERETQYF